Below, 2 T cell receptor beta chains from the same sample are listed, as sequenced in a study of blood T cell repertoires in COVID-19. The protocol was immunoSEQ multiplex PCR, while the TCRdb copy is restricted to in-frame clones and leaves out a portion. The sample lists 120,000 to 150,000 clones, around 90% occurring once. Sequenced: peripheral blood. The receptors here all came from a human donor in a cohort sampled during active COVID-19.

The rearrangement uses TRBV5-1 and TRBJ1-5, with D hard to call. The CDR3 sequence is 15 residues long. Germline V lookup: CDR1 SGHRS, CDR2 YFSETQ. Between the trimmed V and J ends, which lost 2 bases and 3 bases, there was a span of 12 bases. The CDR3 region has the DNA TGCGCCAGCAGCTTATGGTTCGGGGACAATCAGCCCCAGCATTTT. It yields the protein CASSLWFGDNQPQHF.

J is TRBJ2-5 and V is TRBV5-6; TRBD1 is a possible D gene (5 bases). CDR1 is SGHDT, CDR2 YYEEEE, per germline. The length of the CDR3 is 16 residues. With 3 bases removed from V and 2 bases from J, the gap between germline ends came to 17 bases. In nucleotides, the CDR3 is TGTGCCAGCAGCTACCGGAGACAGTCATCTCAAGAGACCCAGTACTTC. It translates to CASSYRRQSSQETQYF.